This TCR beta chain was captured in a study of shared clonotypes between healthy human individuals. Naive CD45RA+ and memory CD45RA-negative subsets were split from CD4+ cells. Germline lookup yields CDR1 SGHRS and CDR2 YFSETQ. This CDR3 is built from 15 residues. Trimming took 4 bases from V and 2 from J; bases not matched to a gene: 3. In the original analysis: Filtering differed because ImmunoSEQ produced junction-only sequences that carried no quality scores. Sequencing used immunoSEQ multiplex PCR; TCRdb keeps in-frame clones, though not all of them. The D gene and trimming were derived from the DNA, and the V and J assignments and clone size from that table. The sample has about 2 million clones; 95% are singletons.

Sequencing used naive CD4+ T cells sorted from blood. Indicated subset: CD45RA+ positively selected. V gene TRBV5-1 combines with J gene TRBJ2-3; 11 bases align to TRBD1. The sequence was collected from a man in his late teens or twenties in good health. DNA for the CDR3: TGCGCCAGCAGCGGGACAGGGGGGACCACAGATACGCAGTATTTT. As protein: CASSGTGGTTDTQYF.